The T cell receptor beta chain described here comes from a study of T cells in Graves' hyperthyroidism and ophthalmopathy. Study details: Peripheral blood was collected at initial diagnosis, before any treatment. Points from the study as a whole: In the blood, most expanded thyroid clonotypes above 0.001 appeared as well.

In this sample, this clonotype turned up many times. Antigen: not known. Amplified TCR beta CDR3 regions derived from RNA transcripts. The study used the HTBI primer set for a first-round RT-PCR of the TCR CDR3. TCRdb used MiXCR to reprocess the multiplex PCR reads, holding one entry per CDR3 protein. The repertoire includes approximately 330,000 distinct CDR3 sequences, around a sixth of them detected once, and approximately 54% sits in the top ten. CDR1 and CDR2 (germline): MDHEN, SYDVKM. Trimming at V came to 4 bases and at J to 5 bases, leaving 14 bases not matched to a gene. CDR3 length: 17 amino acids.

This sequence was found in a woman between 45 and 60 years old with Graves' hyperthyroidism. The rearrangement uses TRBV28 and TRBJ2-5, with 9 bases lining up with TRBD2. Sequencing was performed on blood. The CDR3 coding sequence is TGTGCCAGCAGTTCGGTGGCGGGGGGGCCATATGGGGAGACCCAGTACTTC. Translating gives CASSSVAGGPYGETQYF.